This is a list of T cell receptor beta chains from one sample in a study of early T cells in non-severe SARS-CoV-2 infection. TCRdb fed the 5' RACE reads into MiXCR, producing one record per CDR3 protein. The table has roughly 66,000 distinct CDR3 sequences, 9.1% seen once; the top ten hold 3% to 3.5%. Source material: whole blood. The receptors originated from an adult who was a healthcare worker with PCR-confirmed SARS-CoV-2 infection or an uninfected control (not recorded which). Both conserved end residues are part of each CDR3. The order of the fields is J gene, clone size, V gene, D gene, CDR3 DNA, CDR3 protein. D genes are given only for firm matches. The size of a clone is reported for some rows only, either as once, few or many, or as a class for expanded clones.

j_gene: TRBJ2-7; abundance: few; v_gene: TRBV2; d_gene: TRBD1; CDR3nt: TGTGCCAGCAGTGATCCCCCCGGGACAGGGATCTACGAGCAGTACTTC; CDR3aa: CASSDPPGTGIYEQYF
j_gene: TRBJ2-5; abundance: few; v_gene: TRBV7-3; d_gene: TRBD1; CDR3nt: TGTGCCAGCAGCCACCCCGACAGGGGAAGCCAAGAGACCCAGTACTTC; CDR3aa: CASSHPDRGSQETQYF
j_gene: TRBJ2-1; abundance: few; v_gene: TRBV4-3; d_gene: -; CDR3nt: TGCGCCAGCAGCCAAGAGGCACTAGCAGAGAGCTCCTACAATGAGCAGTTCTTC; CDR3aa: CASSQEALAESSYNEQFF
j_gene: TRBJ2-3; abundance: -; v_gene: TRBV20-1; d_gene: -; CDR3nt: TGCAGTGCTAGAGATAACGGGGAAAACCGGGTAGATACGCAGTATTTT; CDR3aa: CSARDNGENRVDTQYF
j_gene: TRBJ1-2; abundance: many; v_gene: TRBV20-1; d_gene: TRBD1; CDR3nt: TGCAGTGCACGCCGGGACAGCTACTATGGCTACACCTTC; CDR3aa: CSARRDSYYGYTF
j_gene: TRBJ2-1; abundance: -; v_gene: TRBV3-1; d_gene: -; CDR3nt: TGTGCCAGCAGCCAAGATGGCCTAGGGAGGAATAATGAGCAGTTCTTC; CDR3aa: CASSQDGLGRNNEQFF
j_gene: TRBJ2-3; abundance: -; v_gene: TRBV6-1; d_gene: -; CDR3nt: TGTGCCAGCAGCGTATCCAGGGATACGCAGTATTTT; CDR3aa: CASSVSRDTQYF
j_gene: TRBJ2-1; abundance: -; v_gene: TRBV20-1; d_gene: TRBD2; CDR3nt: TGCAGTGCTTGGACCGGGACTAGCTCCTACAATGAGCAGTTCTTC; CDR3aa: CSAWTGTSSYNEQFF
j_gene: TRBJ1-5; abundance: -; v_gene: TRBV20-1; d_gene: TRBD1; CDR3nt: TGCAGTGCTAGTGACCACAGGGGGATCAATCAGCCCCAGCATTTT; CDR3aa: CSASDHRGINQPQHF
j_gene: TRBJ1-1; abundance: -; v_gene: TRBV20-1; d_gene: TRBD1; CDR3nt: TGCAGTGCATTACCAGGGGGCGAGAACACTGAAGCTTTCTTT; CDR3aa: CSALPGGENTEAFF
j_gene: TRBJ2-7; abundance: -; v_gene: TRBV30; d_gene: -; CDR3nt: TGTGCCTGGAGCGATAGGCAGCAGTACTTC; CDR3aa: CAWSDRQQYF
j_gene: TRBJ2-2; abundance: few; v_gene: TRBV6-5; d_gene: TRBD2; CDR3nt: TGTGCCAGCAGTTACTCGGCTAGCGGGGTCAACACCGGGGAGCTGTTTTTT; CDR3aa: CASSYSASGVNTGELFF
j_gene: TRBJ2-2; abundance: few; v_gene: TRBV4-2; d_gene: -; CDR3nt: TGTGCCAGCAGCCAAGCAAACTTAAGGAACACCGGGGAGCTGTTTTTT; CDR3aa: CASSQANLRNTGELFF
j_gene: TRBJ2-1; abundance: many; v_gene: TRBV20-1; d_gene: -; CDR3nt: TGCAGTGCTAGAGATGTAGGGTGGCTTAGTCCTGCACATGAGCAGTTCTTC; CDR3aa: CSARDVGWLSPAHEQFF
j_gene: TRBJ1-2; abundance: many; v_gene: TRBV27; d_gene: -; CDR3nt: TGTGCCAGCAGTCTCCGTCCGGACAGTCGCTATGGCTACACCTTC; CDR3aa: CASSLRPDSRYGYTF
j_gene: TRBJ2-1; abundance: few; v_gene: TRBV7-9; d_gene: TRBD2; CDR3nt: TGTGCCAGCAGCTCCGAGCAGCGGGAGAGGTACAATGAGCAGTTCTTC; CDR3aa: CASSSEQRERYNEQFF
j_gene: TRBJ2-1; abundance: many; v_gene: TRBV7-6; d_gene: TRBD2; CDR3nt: TGTGCCAGCAGCCGAGCGGGAGGGCCGGATGAGCAGTTCTTC; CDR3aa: CASSRAGGPDEQFF
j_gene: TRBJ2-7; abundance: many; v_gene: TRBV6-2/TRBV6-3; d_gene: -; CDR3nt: TGTGCCAGCAGGGAGCCAACCTACGAGCAGTACTTC; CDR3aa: CASREPTYEQYF
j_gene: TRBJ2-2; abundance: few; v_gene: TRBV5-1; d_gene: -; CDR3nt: TGCGCCAGCAGCCCTACCGTCCTGGACCACAACACCGGGGAGCTGTTTTTT; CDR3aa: CASSPTVLDHNTGELFF
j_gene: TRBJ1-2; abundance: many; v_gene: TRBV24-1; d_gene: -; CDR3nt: TGTGCCACCAGTGACAACAGATCCCCGCGGGACTACACCTTC; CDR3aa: CATSDNRSPRDYTF
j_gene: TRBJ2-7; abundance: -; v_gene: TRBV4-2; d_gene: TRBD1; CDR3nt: TGTGCCAGCAGCCAAGATCTCGGGGACAGTTCCTACGAGCAGTACTTC; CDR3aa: CASSQDLGDSSYEQYF
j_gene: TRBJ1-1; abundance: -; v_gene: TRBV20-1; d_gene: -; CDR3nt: TGCAGTGCTAGCAGGGTTGGAACTGAAGCTTTCTTT; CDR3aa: CSASRVGTEAFF
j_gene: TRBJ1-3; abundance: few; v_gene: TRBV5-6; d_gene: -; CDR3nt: TGTGCCAGCAGCTTGTTCAGGGGCTCTGGAAACACCATATATTTT; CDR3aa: CASSLFRGSGNTIYF
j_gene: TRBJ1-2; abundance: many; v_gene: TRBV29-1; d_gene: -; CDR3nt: TGCAGCGTTGAAGATTTAAGCTATGGCTACACCTTC; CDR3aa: CSVEDLSYGYTF
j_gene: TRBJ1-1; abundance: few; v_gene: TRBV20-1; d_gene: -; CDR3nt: TGCAGTGCTAGAGTCCCAGGGGCGAACACTGAAGCTTTCTTT; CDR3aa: CSARVPGANTEAFF
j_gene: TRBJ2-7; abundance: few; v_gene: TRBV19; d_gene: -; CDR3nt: TGTGCCAGTAGCCCCGGGGCAGTTGTTTCAGTCGAGCAGTACTTC; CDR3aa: CASSPGAVVSVEQYF
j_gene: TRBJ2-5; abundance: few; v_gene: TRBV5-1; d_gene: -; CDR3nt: TGCGCCAGCAGCCCCCAGGGAGGGGGAGCCGAGACCCAGTACTTC; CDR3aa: CASSPQGGGAETQYF
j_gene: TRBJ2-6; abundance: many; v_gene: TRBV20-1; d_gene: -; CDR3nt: TGCAGTGCGACCCAGGGCTCTGGGGCCAACGTCCTGACTTTC; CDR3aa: CSATQGSGANVLTF
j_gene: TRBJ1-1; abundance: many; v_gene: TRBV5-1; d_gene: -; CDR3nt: TGCGCCAGCAGCCCGGCGGGGGGAGAACGGACTGAAGCTTTCTTT; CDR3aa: CASSPAGGERTEAFF
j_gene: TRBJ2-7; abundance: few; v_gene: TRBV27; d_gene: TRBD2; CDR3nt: TGTGCCAGCAATAGTAATAGCGGGAGACACGAGCAGTACTTC; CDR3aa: CASNSNSGRHEQYF
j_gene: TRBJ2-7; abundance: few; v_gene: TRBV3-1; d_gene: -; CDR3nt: TGTGCCAGCAGCCCGACGGGACGGGTATACGAGCAGTACTTC; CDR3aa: CASSPTGRVYEQYF
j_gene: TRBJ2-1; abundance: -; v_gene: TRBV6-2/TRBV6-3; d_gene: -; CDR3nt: TGTGCCAGCAGTTACACCCTGAGTGAGCAGTTCTTC; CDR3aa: CASSYTLSEQFF
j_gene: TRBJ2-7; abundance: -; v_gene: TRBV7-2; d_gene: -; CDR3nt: TGTGCCAGCAGCTTAAGGGAGTTCTCCTACGAGCAGTACTTC; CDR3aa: CASSLREFSYEQYF
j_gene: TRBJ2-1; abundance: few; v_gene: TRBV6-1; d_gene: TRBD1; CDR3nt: TGTGCCAGCAGTGAACGGGACAGGGGGACAGGGGAGCAGTTCTTC; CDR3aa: CASSERDRGTGEQFF
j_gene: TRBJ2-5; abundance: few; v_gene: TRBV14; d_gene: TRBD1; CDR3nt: TGTGCCAGCAGCCGCCGGACAGGGAGCGAGACCCAGTACTTC; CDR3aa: CASSRRTGSETQYF
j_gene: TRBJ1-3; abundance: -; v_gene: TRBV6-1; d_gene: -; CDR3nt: TGTGCCAGCAGTGAAGTCGGGGCTCCCGGAAACACCATATATTTT; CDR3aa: CASSEVGAPGNTIYF
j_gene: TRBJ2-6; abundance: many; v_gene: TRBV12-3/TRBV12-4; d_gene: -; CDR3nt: TGTGCCAGCAGTTTAGGGGCTCCGGGGGCCAACGTCCTGACTTTC; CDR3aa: CASSLGAPGANVLTF
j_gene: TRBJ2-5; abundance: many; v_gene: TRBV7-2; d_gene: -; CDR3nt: TGTGCCAGCAGCTTCCAGCGAGGCTCCGGGGAGACCCAGTACTTC; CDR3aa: CASSFQRGSGETQYF
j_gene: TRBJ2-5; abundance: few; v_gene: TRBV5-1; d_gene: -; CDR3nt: TGCGCCAGCAGCCCACTGAGGGGATGGGGCTTTGGGGGCCAGTACTTC; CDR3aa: CASSPLRGWGFGGQYF
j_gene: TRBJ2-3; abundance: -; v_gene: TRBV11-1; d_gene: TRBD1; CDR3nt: TGTGCCAGCAGCTTCCCGACAGGGTTCGCAGATACGCAGTATTTT; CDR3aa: CASSFPTGFADTQYF
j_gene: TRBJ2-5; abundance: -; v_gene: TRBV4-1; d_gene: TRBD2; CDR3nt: TGCGCCAGCAGAGGACTAGCGAGAGAAGAGACCCAGTACTTC; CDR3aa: CASRGLAREETQYF
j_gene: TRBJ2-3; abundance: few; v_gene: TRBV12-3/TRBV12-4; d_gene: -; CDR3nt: TGTGCCAGCAGCCGGACAGGCACAGATACGCAGTATTTT; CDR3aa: CASSRTGTDTQYF
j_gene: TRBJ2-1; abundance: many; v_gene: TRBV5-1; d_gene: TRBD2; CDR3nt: TGCGCCAGCAGCTTAACTCTAGCGGGAGGGCCCAATGAGCAGTTCTTC; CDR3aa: CASSLTLAGGPNEQFF
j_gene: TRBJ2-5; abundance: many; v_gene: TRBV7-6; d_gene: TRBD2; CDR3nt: TGTGCCAGCAGCTTCTTTTGGGGGAGGGAAGAGACCCAGTACTTC; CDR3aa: CASSFFWGREETQYF
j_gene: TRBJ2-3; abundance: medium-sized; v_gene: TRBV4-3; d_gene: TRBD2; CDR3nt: TGCGCCAGCAGCCAAGGAAGGCTAGCGGGACAACGAGATACGCAGTATTTT; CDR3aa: CASSQGRLAGQRDTQYF
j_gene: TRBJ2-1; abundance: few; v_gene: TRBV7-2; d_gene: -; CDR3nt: TGTGCCAGCAGCTTATTAGGAGTGAATGAGCAGTTCTTC; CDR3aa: CASSLLGVNEQFF
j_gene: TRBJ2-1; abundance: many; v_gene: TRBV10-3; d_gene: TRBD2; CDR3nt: TGTGCCACCATGGGTAGCGGGAGTGTGAATGAGCAGTTCTTC; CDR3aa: CATMGSGSVNEQFF
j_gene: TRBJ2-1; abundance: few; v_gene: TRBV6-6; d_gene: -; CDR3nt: TGTGCCAGCACAGGCGGTTTCTACAATGAGCAGTTCTTC; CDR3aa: CASTGGFYNEQFF
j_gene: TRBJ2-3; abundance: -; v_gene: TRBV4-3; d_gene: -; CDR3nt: TGCGCCAGCAGCCAAGAGTGGAGTGGGGCAGATACGCAGTATTTT; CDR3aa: CASSQEWSGADTQYF
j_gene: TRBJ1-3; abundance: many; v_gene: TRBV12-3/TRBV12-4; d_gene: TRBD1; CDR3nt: TGTGCCAGCAGGAGACAGGGCGGTGGAAACACCATATATTTT; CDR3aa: CASRRQGGGNTIYF
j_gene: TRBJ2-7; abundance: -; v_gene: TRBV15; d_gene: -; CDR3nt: TGTGCCACCAGCGGGCAAGGGGATTGGGACGAGCAGTACTTC; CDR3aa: CATSGQGDWDEQYF
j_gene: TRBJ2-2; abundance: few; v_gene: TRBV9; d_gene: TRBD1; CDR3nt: TGTGCCAGCAGCGTAGACAGGGGGCGGACCGGGGAGCTGTTTTTT; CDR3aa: CASSVDRGRTGELFF
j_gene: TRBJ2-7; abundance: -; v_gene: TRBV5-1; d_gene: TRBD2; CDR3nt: TGCGCCAGCAGCTTGGGACTAGCGGGACGAGAGCAGTACTTC; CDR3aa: CASSLGLAGREQYF
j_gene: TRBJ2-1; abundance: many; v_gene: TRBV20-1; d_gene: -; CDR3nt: TGCAGTGCTTTGGGGTGGGGTAATGAGCAGTTCTTC; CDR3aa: CSALGWGNEQFF
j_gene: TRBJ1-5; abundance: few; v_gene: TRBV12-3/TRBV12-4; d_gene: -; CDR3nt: TGTGCCAGCAGGGAGCAGGGAGGCAATCAGCCCCAGCATTTT; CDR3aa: CASREQGGNQPQHF
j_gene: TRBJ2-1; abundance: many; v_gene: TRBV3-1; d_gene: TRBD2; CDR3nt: TGTGCCAGCAGCCAGAACCTAGCGGGTGGTAGTTGGGGGCAGTTCTTC; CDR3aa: CASSQNLAGGSWGQFF